The 8 T cell receptor beta chains given below trace back to one sample, sequenced in a study of CD8+CD57+ T cells in acquired aplastic anemia. Genomic DNA provided the template from which TCR beta VDJ and CDR3 profiles were obtained. TCRdb passed the reads through MiXCR, listing each CDR3 protein once. The sample carries some 180,000 distinct CDR3 sequences, around 45% recorded once. Sequencing used sorted CD4+, CD8+, or CD8+CD57+ T cells (not recorded which) from PBMCs. Receptor source: a human donor in good health.

A word on this clonotype: A much more abundant neighbour one base away suggests this may be a read error. The chain is built from TRBV14 and TRBJ2-7; D possibly corresponds to TRBD2 (5 bases). Germline V gene sequence: CDR1 SGHDN, CDR2 FVKESK. V lost 2 bases to trimming and J lost 0 bases, with 11 bases between them. The CDR3 covers 15 residues. CDR3 sequence (DNA): TGTGCCAGCAGCCAACAGAGGGCGAACTCCTACGAGCAGTACTTC. Protein product: CASSQQRANSYEQYF.

V usage is TRBV19 and J usage is TRBJ1-2; 9 bases align to TRBD1. The CDR3 runs 17 residues. With 3 bases clipped from V and 3 bases from J, the junction kept 11 bases outside the gene matches. The germline CDR1 and CDR2 sequences are LNHDA and SQIVND (reference sequence). The CDR3 nucleotides read TGTGCCAGTAGTATTTGGTGGACGGACAGGGGCTACTATGGCTACACCTTC. It codes for CASSIWWTDRGYYGYTF.

The chain recombines TRBV6-4 with TRBJ2-1, with D perhaps matching TRBD1 (6 bases). Germline V lookup: CDR1 MRHNA, CDR2 SNTAGT. CDR3 length: 13 residues. V lost 2 bases and J 7 bases, leaving 9 bases between the germline ends. CDR3 sequence reads: CASSDTTGNEQFF. CDR3 bases: TGTGCCAGCAGTGACACGACAGGTAATGAGCAGTTCTTC.

This clonotype was found many times. The gene calls are TRBV2 and TRBJ2-3, with TRBD2 matching 9 bases. Germline trimming cut 6 bases from V and 2 bases from J; bases unmatched to any gene: 6. Per germline, CDR1 SNHLY and CDR2 FYNNEI. The CDR3 has 15 residues. This CDR3 is CASRGGLAYTDTQYF. CDR3 sequence (DNA): TGTGCCAGCAGGGGGGGACTAGCCTACACAGATACGCAGTATTTT.

This clonotype was observed many times. The chain joins TRBV24-1 to TRBJ2-1; TRBD2 might be the D (6 bases). Germline CDR1 and CDR2: KGHDR and SFDVKD. The CDR3 is 12 amino acids. The germline V and J ends were trimmed by 3 bases and 10 bases, with 9 bases remaining between them. The CDR3 protein is CATSDGGGEQFF. CDR3 DNA: TGTGCCACCAGTGATGGGGGAGGCGAGCAGTTCTTC.

This clonotype has a handful of counts. This chain links TRBV19 with TRBJ2-1; 11 bases match TRBD1. Germline V gene sequence: CDR1 LNHDA, CDR2 SQIVND (reference sequence). The V segment lost 5 bases and the J segment 5 bases; nucleotides outside the gene matches: 14. The CDR3 loop spans 18 amino acids. The CDR3 sequence is CASSASGTGGFFDNEQFF. The CDR3 DNA sequence: TGTGCCAGTAGTGCCTCCGGGACAGGGGGATTCTTCGACAATGAGCAGTTCTTC.

This clonotype showed up many times. The V and J genes are TRBV6-1 and TRBJ2-3; TRBD2 aligns across 7 bases. Germline values: CDR1 MNHNS, CDR2 SASEGT. Trimming took 10 bases from V and 5 from J; bases not matched to a gene: 9. This CDR3 region has 13 residues. The CDR3 loop is CATSWGGKDTQYF. The CDR3 coding sequence is TGTGCCACCTCTTGGGGGGGGAAAGATACGCAGTATTTT.

Many counts were recorded for this clonotype. The rearrangement uses TRBV20-1 and TRBJ2-3; either TRBD1 or TRBD2 may fit D (5 bases each). Deletions cut 3 bases from V and 2 bases from J, with 21 bases between. The CDR3 runs to 17 residues. Looked up from germline, CDR1 is DFQATT and CDR2 is SNEGSKA (reference sequence). The CDR3 region is CSARRAGTEIYTDTQYF. The CDR3 coding sequence is TGCAGTGCTAGGCGGGCCGGGACCGAAATCTACACAGATACGCAGTATTTT.